This is a list of T cell receptor beta chains from one sample in a study of technical replicates of blood from several donors. Only in-frame clones appear in the TCRdb table, and some are missing; sequencing was by immunoSEQ multiplex PCR. This table has 67,000 or so clones, approximately 92% appearing once. Source material: T cells isolated from PBMCs. These receptors all stem from a human donor in good health. CDR3s include the opening cysteine and the closing phenylalanine or tryptophan. A D gene is named only where the DNA matches it firmly. The listing skips clone size in some rows; elsewhere it reads once, few, many or a size class.

TGTGCCAGCAGCCGAACAGGGGGGGAGACCCAGTACTTC,CASSRTGGETQYF,.,TRBD1,TRBV5-4,TRBJ2-5
TGCAGCGTTGTCACCCTAGAATACGAGCAGTACTTC,CSVVTLEYEQYF,.,.,TRBV29-1,TRBJ2-7
TGTGCCAGCAGCTTGACTCTGAACACTGAAGCTTTCTTT,CASSLTLNTEAFF,.,.,TRBV5-4,TRBJ1-1
TGTGCCTGGGAGATCAGTGGGGGCTTGGACACCATATATTTT,CAWEISGGLDTIYF,.,.,TRBV30,TRBJ1-3
TGTGCCAGCAGTGCCGTATTCTCTGGAAACACCATATATTTT,CASSAVFSGNTIYF,few,.,TRBV6-1,TRBJ1-3
TGTGCCAGCAGTTTCATAACCGGGACAGGGCCCTATGGCTACACCTTC,CASSFITGTGPYGYTF,.,TRBD1,TRBV28,TRBJ1-2
TGTGCCAGCTCACCAATCTTAGGACAGGGGGCAGGCGAGCAGTACTTC,CASSPILGQGAGEQYF,.,TRBD1,TRBV18,TRBJ2-7
TGTGCCAGCAGTCTGGGACAGCTCACTGAAGCTTTCTTT,CASSLGQLTEAFF,.,TRBD1,TRBV27,TRBJ1-1
TGTGCCAGCATCCCACCGGGACTAGCGGGAGCCGGGGAGCTGTTTTTT,CASIPPGLAGAGELFF,.,TRBD2,TRBV28,TRBJ2-2
TGTGCCAGCAGCCAAGAGTACGGTGGTGGCTCTGGAAACACCATATATTTT,CASSQEYGGGSGNTIYF,.,.,TRBV14,TRBJ1-3
TGTGCCAGTAGTATAGGTGGCAGGGCTGGAGATACGCAGTATTTT,CASSIGGRAGDTQYF,.,.,TRBV19,TRBJ2-3
TGTGCCAGCAGCCCCGGTGACTCTGGAAACACCATATATTTT,CASSPGDSGNTIYF,.,.,TRBV9,TRBJ1-3
TGCGCCAGCAGTGATTTACTAGCGGACACAGATACGCAGTATTTT,CASSDLLADTDTQYF,.,TRBD2,TRBV10-2,TRBJ2-3
TGTGCCAGCAGGCAACAGGTTAGGGATACGCAGTATTTT,CASRQQVRDTQYF,.,.,TRBV28,TRBJ2-3
TGTGCCAGCACCCTCAGAGGTTTTAATGAAAAACTGTTTTTT,CASTLRGFNEKLFF,.,.,TRBV11-2,TRBJ1-4
TGTGCCTGGAGTCCGATACCCGGATTAGCGGGCGAGCAGTACTTC,CAWSPIPGLAGEQYF,.,TRBD2,TRBV30,TRBJ2-7
TGTGCCAGCAGTACGCTAGCGGAGTACGAGCAGTACTTC,CASSTLAEYEQYF,.,TRBD2,TRBV6-5,TRBJ2-7
TGTGCCAGCAGCCACGACTCCGGGGGGGAGCAGTACTTC,CASSHDSGGEQYF,.,TRBD2,TRBV5-6,TRBJ2-7
TGTGCCAGCAGCTTAGGTAGTTTTGAATCCTATTACAATGAGCAGTTCTTC,CASSLGSFESYYNEQFF,.,.,TRBV11-3,TRBJ2-1
TGTGCTAGTGGTTTGGACAGGAGTAGTAACACTGAAGCTTTCTTT,CASGLDRSSNTEAFF,.,.,TRBV12-5,TRBJ1-1
TGCGCCAGCAGACTAGACAGGGAAGGCGGCTACACCTTC,CASRLDREGGYTF,.,TRBD1,TRBV4-1,TRBJ1-2
TGTGCCAGCAGCCAAGACAGCCAGGGGGAAGACTATGGCTACACCTTC,CASSQDSQGEDYGYTF,.,TRBD1,TRBV14,TRBJ1-2
TGTGCCTGGAGTAATTTCTATGGTGAAGCTTTCTTT,CAWSNFYGEAFF,.,.,TRBV30,TRBJ1-1
TGTGCCAGCAGCTTAGCTGGCAGCGGGAGGCTCAATGAGCAGTTCTTC,CASSLAGSGRLNEQFF,.,TRBD2,TRBV11-3,TRBJ2-1
TGTGCCAGCAGGGAACTAGACAATTACAATGAGCAGTTCTTC,CASRELDNYNEQFF,.,.,TRBV6-6,TRBJ2-1
TGTGCCACAGAGGACCCAAGGGGGTCTGTCGGGGAGCTGTTTTTT,CATEDPRGSVGELFF,.,.,TRBV2,TRBJ2-2
TGTGCCAGCAGCCCGGGACTTCCCACAGATACGCAGTATTTT,CASSPGLPTDTQYF,few,.,TRBV14,TRBJ2-3
TGTGCCAGAAGCCTACCGACTAGCGGGGATTCCACAGATACGCAGTATTTT,CARSLPTSGDSTDTQYF,.,TRBD2,TRBV5-3,TRBJ2-3
TGTGCCTGGATGGGGGCCCGCTACGACGAGCAGTACTTC,CAWMGARYDEQYF,.,.,TRBV30,TRBJ2-7